This T cell receptor (beta chain) stems from a study of shared clonotypes between healthy human individuals. Overall study: Participating donors consisted of two women and a few men aged 18 to 49.

The quantity of DNA used in unsorted PBMC replicate PCRs was approximately 270 ng, corresponding to tens of thousands of T cell genomes. Clones were sequenced by immunoSEQ multiplex PCR, and TCRdb holds only the in-frame ones, with some missing. This table has about 490,000 clones, 81% appearing once. Note on this clone: Antigen: not known.

Trimming removed 2 bases from V and 6 bases from J, with 20 bases in between. This CDR3 region has 17 residues. CDR1 is MNHNS and CDR2 is SASEGT in the germline V gene. The study, taken as a whole, reports: Only blood was sampled, and tissue TCR repertoires likely differ from blood ones.

Adults of Caucasian background living in Nashville, Tennessee made up all donors. Material for sequencing was PBMCs. The clonotype comes from a woman aged 40 to 50 in good health. Some clones in this sample may be carry-over from other donors' samples. V usage is TRBV6-1 and J usage is TRBJ2-1; no firm D call. The CDR3 DNA sequence: TGTGCCAGCAGTGAACCCCTCTGGCTCGGGCATGGCAATGAGCAGTTCTTC. This gives the protein CASSEPLWLGHGNEQFF.